This is a list of T cell receptor beta chains from one sample in a study of OX40 agonist ivuxolimab in advanced cancers. The data were produced by immunoSEQ multiplex PCR, yet TCRdb's version contains in-frame clones alone and is incomplete. In the table there are over 85,000 clones, 70% to 90% of which are singletons. The material sequenced was CD4+ or CD8+ T cells sorted from blood, taken in a trial of the OX40 agonist ivuxolimab. The origin of the receptors is an adult with an advanced solid tumor such as melanoma, head and neck, liver or kidney cancer. CDR3s include the opening cysteine and the closing phenylalanine or tryptophan. D genes are given only for firm matches. The listing skips clone size in some rows; elsewhere it reads once, few, many or a size class.

D	V	J	size	DNA	CDR3
TRBD1	TRBV7-2	TRBJ2-1	.	TGTGCCAGCAGCTCCATACAGGGGGCAAATGAGCAGTTCTTC	CASSSIQGANEQFF
.	TRBV7-6	TRBJ1-3	.	TGTGCCAGCAGCACCGGGACACCTCAATCTGGAAACACCATATATTTT	CASSTGTPQSGNTIYF
.	TRBV9	TRBJ2-1	.	TGTGCCAGCAGCCCCCGGACTGCCTCCTACAATGAGCAGTTCTTC	CASSPRTASYNEQFF
TRBD1	TRBV5-1	TRBJ2-2	.	TGCGCCAGCAGCTCCGGGACAGATATCACCGGGGAGCTGTTTTTT	CASSSGTDITGELFF
.	TRBV19	TRBJ1-2	.	TGTGCCAGTAGTATCAATTATAGGGGGTCCTGGAATGGCTACACCTTC	CASSINYRGSWNGYTF
.	TRBV10-3	TRBJ2-2	.	TGTGCCATCAGTAGCGGTACCGGGGAGCTGTTTTTT	CAISSGTGELFF
.	TRBV7-3	TRBJ2-3	.	TGTGCCAGCAGCTTAACGTTAAAGGATACGCAGTATTTT	CASSLTLKDTQYF
.	TRBV9	TRBJ2-6	few	TGTGCCAGCAGCGTAGTAAGGGATATGGTTGGGGCCAACGTCCTGACTTTC	CASSVVRDMVGANVLTF
TRBD1	TRBV11-2	TRBJ1-3	.	TGTGCCAGCAGCTTGGACAGGGCGGGAAACACCATATATTTT	CASSLDRAGNTIYF
TRBD1	TRBV2	TRBJ2-7	.	TGTGCCAGCAGGGACAGGGGGAACGAGCAGTACTTC	CASRDRGNEQYF
.	TRBV7-3	TRBJ1-1	once	TGTGCCAGCAGCCCACGGGGGGGAGACACTGAAGCTTTCTTT	CASSPRGGDTEAFF
.	TRBV28	TRBJ2-7	.	TGTGCCAGCAGTTTGGAGGACTCCTACGAGCAGTACTTC	CASSLEDSYEQYF
.	TRBV19	TRBJ2-3	few	TGTGCCAGTAGATCTACGTATGACACAGATACGCAGTATTTT	CASRSTYDTDTQYF
.	TRBV12-5	TRBJ2-3	.	TGTGCTAGTGGTTTGTCCGAATCGGGAGATACGCAGTATTTT	CASGLSESGDTQYF
TRBD1	TRBV7-3	TRBJ2-6	.	TGTGCCAGCAGCCTAAAGACAGGGATTCAGTTCGCTGGGGCCAACGTCCTGACTTTC	CASSLKTGIQFAGANVLTF
TRBD2	TRBV2	TRBJ2-3	.	TGTGCCAGCAGCGCCGCACTAGCGGGGGGTAAAGATACGCAGTATTTT	CASSAALAGGKDTQYF
.	TRBV7-9	TRBJ1-2	.	TGTGCCAGCGTCCCAACGCCAGGGACCTTC	CASVPTPGTF
TRBD1	TRBV6-1	TRBJ1-6	.	TGTGCCAGCAGGACAGGGAGTTCACCCCTCCACTTT	CASRTGSSPLHF
.	TRBV6-5	TRBJ2-7	.	TGTGCCAGCGCCCGAGACCTGTACGAGCAGTACTTC	CASARDLYEQYF
.	TRBV19	TRBJ1-1	.	TGTGCCAGTACACCCATTTGGGGAGGGGGCACTGAAGCTTTCTTT	CASTPIWGGGTEAFF
.	TRBV28	TRBJ1-5	few	TGTGCCAGCAATGTTCACGGGGGCAATCAGCCCCAGCATTTT	CASNVHGGNQPQHF
.	TRBV9	TRBJ1-3	once	TGTGCCAGCAGCGCCTCTGGAAACACCATATATTTT	CASSASGNTIYF
.	TRBV18	TRBJ2-3	few	TGTGCCAGCTCACCACGTAACACAGATACGCAGTATTTT	CASSPRNTDTQYF
.	TRBV21-1	TRBJ2-7	.	TGTGCCAGCAACTCACCCTCCGTCGACAGGGACGGTTGGTACGAGCAGTACTTC	CASNSPSVDRDGWYEQYF
TRBD1	TRBV5-1	TRBJ2-5	.	TGCGCCAGCACCGTTAATCAAGACAGGGGAGAGACCCAGTACTTC	CASTVNQDRGETQYF
.	TRBV5-5	TRBJ1-5	.	TGTGCCAGCAGCTTGGAGCCAGGGCAGCTGAAGCCCCAGCATTTT	CASSLEPGQLKPQHF
.	TRBV6-5	TRBJ1-2	.	TGTGCCAGCAGGCTTAGGGGTCTCTTTGGGTATGGCTACACCTTC	CASRLRGLFGYGYTF
.	TRBV10-3	TRBJ1-3	.	TGTGCCATCAGTGAAGGGACGCTTAATGGAAACACCATATATTTT	CAISEGTLNGNTIYF
.	TRBV5-1	TRBJ1-1	.	TGCGCCAGCAGCTTGGGGGGGCCCCAGAACACTGAAGCTTTCTTT	CASSLGGPQNTEAFF
.	TRBV7-9	TRBJ1-2	.	TGTGCCAGCAGCTTAGCTGGGGTGGAGGGCTACACCTTC	CASSLAGVEGYTF
TRBD1	TRBV20-1	TRBJ1-2	.	TGCAGTACCGGGACAGACTATGGCTACACCTTC	CSTGTDYGYTF
.	TRBV10-2	TRBJ1-1	.	TGCGCCAGCACCGAACTAGGGGGGATGGGGAAGCATGAAGCTTTCTTT	CASTELGGMGKHEAFF
.	TRBV18	TRBJ2-2	.	TGTGCCAGCTCATCAGAATCGAACACCGGGGAGCTGTTTTTT	CASSSESNTGELFF
TRBD1	TRBV5-4	TRBJ2-2	.	TGTGCCAGCAGCCGGGACAGGGGGGCCACCGGGGAGCTGTTTTTT	CASSRDRGATGELFF
.	TRBV2	TRBJ1-5	.	TGTGCCAGCAGACCGGGGGCGGGTAGCAATCAGCCCCAGCATTTT	CASRPGAGSNQPQHF
.	TRBV5-4	TRBJ1-1	.	TGTGCCAGCAGTACTAGGAACAGGGACCCTGAAGCTTTCTTT	CASSTRNRDPEAFF
.	TRBV6-6	TRBJ1-3	.	TGTGCCATCGCTGGAAGGACAGAAGAGACCATATATTTT	CAIAGRTEETIYF
.	TRBV5-1	TRBJ2-5	.	TGCGCCAGCAGCTCGACCGGGACAAGAGAAGAGACCCAGTACTTC	CASSSTGTREETQYF
.	TRBV6-1	TRBJ1-3	.	TGTGCCAGCAGCCGTGGAAACACCATATATTTT	CASSRGNTIYF
.	TRBV7-2	TRBJ1-4	.	TGTGCCAGCAGCTCCAACTGGGCACCAGGCCTGGAAAAACTGTTTTTT	CASSSNWAPGLEKLFF
TRBD1	TRBV19	TRBJ2-4	.	TGTGCCAGTAGTATGGACAGGACGAGGAACATTCAGTACTTC	CASSMDRTRNIQYF
.	TRBV19	TRBJ2-3	few	TGTGCCAGTAGTCCCGGGACGCCCCCCACAGATACGCAGTATTTT	CASSPGTPPTDTQYF